The 27 T cell receptor beta chains listed next were all sequenced from one sample in a study of identical twins. TCRdb used MiXCR to reprocess the 5' RACE reads, holding one entry per CDR3 protein. The sample yields some 500,000 distinct CDR3 sequences, 9.6% seen once. These records were also assigned to another study, of yellow fever vaccine responses in identical twins.

The source material was PBMCs. Receptor source: a woman aged 18-30 years in good health.

Regarding this clonotype: No conserved phenylalanine or tryptophan is present at the end of the CDR3, so a read error is the likely explanation. This chain connects TRBV20-1 to TRBJ2-1, with 8 bases matching TRBD1. This CDR3 comprises 17 residues. Trimming took 4 bases from V and 0 from J; bases not matched to a gene: 11. The germline V gene has CDR1 DFQATT and CDR2 SNEGSKA (reference sequence). CDR3 DNA: TGCAGTGCTAAACTATGGACAGGGATCCCCTCCTACAATGAGCAGTTCCTC. As protein: CSAKLWTGIPSYNEQFL.

There are many counts of this clonotype. V and J are TRBV28 and TRBJ2-5; D possibly corresponds to TRBD2 (5 bases). V dropped 2 bases and J dropped 3 bases, with 19 bases sitting between them. The CDR3 has 17 amino acids. The germline V gene encodes CDR1 MDHEN and CDR2 SYDVKM. The CDR3 loop is CASSLPGILPKKETQYF. Here the CDR3 DNA reads TGTGCCAGCAGTTTACCGGGGATATTGCCGAAAAAAGAGACCCAGTACTTC.

The chain uses TRBV25-1 and TRBJ1-5, with 8 bases lining up with TRBD1. The CDR3 consists of 14 residues. CDR1 is MGHDK, CDR2 SYGVNS, per germline. V shed 4 bases, J shed 6 bases, and the junction held 5 bases outside the gene matches. The CDR3 DNA is TGTGCCAGCAGTGGACAGGGGTCTGGTCAGCCCCAGCATTTT. This codes for CASSGQGSGQPQHF.

This clonotype was recorded at least ten times. Here the CDR3 DNA reads TGTGCCAGCAGTACAGGGGGTGTGGGAGAGCAGTACTTC. This encodes CASSTGGVGEQYF. V usage is TRBV12-3 or TRBV12-4 and J usage is TRBJ2-7, with 8 bases identical to TRBD1. After removal of 5 bases from V and 7 bases from J, the junction contained 7 bases not matched to a gene. This CDR3 has 13 residues.

Worth noting for this clonotype: Being one base from a much bigger clone, this may be a read error. The genes are TRBV5-1 and TRBJ2-1; 7 bases fit TRBD2. Germline CDR1 SGHRS, CDR2 YFSETQ. Trimming took 5 bases from V and 0 from J; bases not matched to a gene: 8. The CDR3 spans 16 residues. CDR3 loop: CASSTAGRSSYNEQFF. The CDR3 DNA is TGCGCCAGCAGTACAGCGGGACGGTCCTCCTACAATGAGCAGTTCTTC.

The V and J genes are TRBV15 and TRBJ2-2, with 8 bases fitting TRBD1. CDR1 is LNHNV, CDR2 YYDKDF, per germline (reference sequence). Trimming at V came to 0 bases and at J to 1 base, leaving 4 bases not matched to a gene. CDR3 size: 17 residues. The CDR3 protein is CATSRDPGQVNTGELFF. CDR3 bases: TGTGCCACCAGCAGAGATCCGGGACAGGTGAACACCGGGGAGCTGTTTTTT.

This clonotype was picked up many times. This chain connects TRBV5-1 to TRBJ2-1, with TRBD2 matching over 11 bases. V was clipped by 4 bases and J by 7 bases; unmatched bases: 4. Germline CDR1 SGHRS, CDR2 YFSETQ. CDR3 length equals 14 residues. CDR3 region: CASSHGTSGNEQFF. The CDR3, as DNA: TGCGCCAGCAGCCACGGGACTAGCGGAAATGAGCAGTTCTTC.

J is TRBJ2-1 and V is TRBV20-1, with 10 nucleotides matching TRBD1. CDR1 and CDR2 from the germline V gene are DFQATT and SNEGSKA (reference sequence). CDR3 length: 14 residues. V lost 6 bases and J lost 5; bases outside the gene matches: 7. CDR3 sequence reads: CSARRQGADNEQFF. The CDR3, as DNA: TGCAGTGCGCGACGACAGGGGGCGGACAATGAGCAGTTCTTC.

This clonotype has just a few counts. The chain uses TRBV3-1 and TRBJ2-1; TRBD2 aligns across 8 bases. With V trimmed by 2 bases and J by 6 bases, 9 bases remained unmatched. There are 16 residues in the CDR3. Per the germline V gene, CDR1 is LGHDT and CDR2 is YNNKEL (reference sequence). CDR3 bases: TGTGCCAGCAGCCAAAGACTCGGGGGGGCGGGCAATGAGCAGTTCTTC. Encoded protein: CASSQRLGGAGNEQFF.

The chain is built from TRBV7-2 and TRBJ2-1; 15 bases line up with TRBD2. CDR3 length: 14 amino acids. The V and J ends lost 10 bases and 4 bases, in that order; junction bases with no gene match: 2. The germline gives CDR1 SGHTA, CDR2 FQGNSA. The CDR3 sequence is CATGTSGGYNEQFF. As DNA, the CDR3 is TGTGCCACCGGGACTAGCGGGGGGTACAATGAGCAGTTCTTC.

V usage is TRBV12-3 or TRBV12-4 and J usage is TRBJ1-5; 7 bases align to TRBD1. The CDR3 totals 16 residues. The V segment lost 5 bases and the J segment 5 bases; nucleotides outside the gene matches: 12. In nucleotides, the CDR3 is TGTGCCAGCAGTCCGGAGGGACAGCGATGGGATCAGCCCCAGCATTTT. Translated, it gives CASSPEGQRWDQPQHF.

The chain links TRBV20-1 to TRBJ2-2, with D unresolved. Germline lookup yields CDR1 DFQATT and CDR2 SNEGSKA (reference sequence). The CDR3 has 15 amino acids. Deletions cut 0 bases from V and 1 base from J, with 9 bases between. DNA of the CDR3: TGCAGTGCTAGAGACACGCGTAAGAACACCGGGGAGCTGTTTTTT. Translation: CSARDTRKNTGELFF.

In this sample, this clonotype turned up many times. The chain links TRBV27 to TRBJ2-5; TRBD2 matches at 14 bases. V was pared by 4 bases and J by 5 bases, with 15 bases of the junction left unmatched. Germline V gene lookup returns CDR1 MNHEY and CDR2 SMNVEV (reference sequence). This CDR3 is 19 amino acids long. Here the CDR3 reads CASSSFPGGLAGAEETQYF. The CDR3, as DNA: TGTGCCAGCAGTTCATTCCCGGGGGGACTAGCGGGAGCGGAGGAGACCCAGTACTTC.

In its sample, this clonotype was seen a few times. The rearrangement uses TRBV9 and TRBJ2-2; 8 bases align to TRBD1. The V gene end was trimmed by 0 bases and the J gene end by 6 bases; junction bases not matched to a gene: 7. The length of the CDR3 is 16 residues. Germline CDR1 is SGDLS and CDR2 is YYNGEE. The CDR3 bases are TGTGCCAGCAGCGTAGATCCAGGGGGCATAGCCGGGGAGCTGTTTTTT. Encoded protein: CASSVDPGGIAGELFF. Full variable domain (rest looked up from reference TRBV9 and TRBJ2-2): DSGVTQTPKHLITATGQRVTLRCSPRSGDLSVYWYQQSLDQGLQFLIQYYNGEERAKGNILERFSAQQFPDLHSELNLSSLELGDSALYFCASSVDPGGIAGELFFGEGSRLTVL.

This clonotype was recorded a few times. The chain is built from TRBV12-3 or TRBV12-4 and TRBJ2-3; 8 nucleotides agree with TRBD2. The CDR3 runs 15 residues. The junction had 11 bases not matched to a gene; V was cut back by 6 bases and J by 6 bases. The CDR3 region has the DNA TGTGCCAGCAGCCCAGACAGCGGCGGGGGGGATACGCAGTATTTT. Amino acids: CASSPDSGGGDTQYF.

The chain links TRBV5-1 to TRBJ1-2; no clear D gene. The CDR3 sequence is 16 residues long. V lost 4 bases, J lost 3 bases, and 19 bases lay in between. Germline-derived CDR1 and CDR2 are SGHRS and YFSETQ. As DNA, the CDR3 is TGCGCCAGCAGCAGGAATCTCGGAGGAGTCGACTATGGCTACACCTTC. Translation: CASSRNLGGVDYGYTF.

This clonotype has ten or more counts. The chain uses TRBV25-1 and TRBJ2-7; TRBD1 aligns across 10 bases. V shed 2 bases and J 4 bases; nucleotides not matched to a gene: 5. The CDR3 spans 15 residues. Germline values: CDR1 MGHDK, CDR2 SYGVNS. The CDR3: CASSEGTGVRYEQYF. In nucleotides, the CDR3 is TGTGCCAGCAGTGAAGGGACAGGGGTCCGGTACGAGCAGTACTTC.

This clonotype was seen at least ten times. The J gene is TRBJ2-3, the V gene TRBV5-1, with no clear D. This CDR3 has 14 residues. From germline, CDR1 is SGHRS and CDR2 YFSETQ. The V end was cut by 4 bases, the J end by 2 bases, with 11 bases between. CDR3 DNA: TGCGCCAGCAGCCCCTACCACAACACAGATACGCAGTATTTT. This gives the protein CASSPYHNTDTQYF.

This clonotype was seen a few times. CDR3 coding DNA: TGTGCCAGCAGCCCCACAGGGCAGAACTACGAGCAGTACTTC. Its protein product is CASSPTGQNYEQYF. This chain uses TRBV7-2 with TRBJ2-7; D is possibly TRBD1 (6 bases). Germline assignment: CDR1 SGHTA and CDR2 FQGNSA. V was trimmed by 5 bases and J by 3 bases, leaving 14 bases between them. The CDR3 covers 14 residues.

This clonotype was detected only a few times. J is TRBJ2-7 and V is TRBV28; 8 bases match TRBD2. The CDR3 has 15 amino acids. The germline CDR1 and CDR2 sequences are MDHEN and SYDVKM. With V trimmed by 2 bases and J by 3 bases, 6 bases remained unmatched. The CDR3 is CASSLGGAGDYEQYF. The CDR3, as DNA: TGTGCCAGCAGTTTAGGAGGAGCGGGGGACTACGAGCAGTACTTC.

This clonotype was observed a few times. The V call is TRBV20-1, the J call TRBJ2-1; 7 nucleotides line up with TRBD2. Germline CDR1 and CDR2: DFQATT and SNEGSKA (reference sequence). The CDR3 runs to 16 residues. With V trimmed by 1 base and J by 0 bases, 6 bases remained unmatched. The DNA for the CDR3 is TGCAGTGCTAGAGTGGCTAGCGGAGCCTCCTACAATGAGCAGTTCTTC. This encodes CSARVASGASYNEQFF.

In this sample, this clonotype turned up many times. The V call is TRBV20-1, the J call TRBJ2-1; the D gene could be TRBD1 or TRBD2 (7 bases each). The length of the CDR3 is 13 residues. Germline assignment: CDR1 DFQATT and CDR2 SNEGSKA (reference sequence). Trimming cost V 6 bases and J 0 bases, with 9 bases left between them. Here the CDR3 DNA reads TGCAGTGCCAGGGGGGGCTCCTACAATGAGCAGTTCTTC. It yields the protein CSARGGSYNEQFF.

The chain employs TRBV5-6 and TRBJ1-4, with 7 positions matching TRBD1. CDR1 and CDR2 (germline): SGHDT, YYEEEE. This CDR3 comprises 16 residues. The V segment lost 4 bases and the J segment 6 bases; nucleotides outside the gene matches: 12. Here the CDR3 DNA reads TGTGCCAGCAGCAGCACCCCGGGACAGTTGTATGAAAAACTGTTTTTT. As protein: CASSSTPGQLYEKLFF.

This clonotype was seen at least ten times. The J gene is TRBJ2-1, the V gene TRBV20-1; weak D call: TRBD2 (6 bases). The CDR3 spans 16 residues. V was shortened by 3 bases and J by 1 base, with 16 bases between the two germline ends. The germline V gene has CDR1 DFQATT and CDR2 SNEGSKA (reference sequence). In DNA form, the CDR3 reads TGCAGTGCTAGTGATGGATCGGGAGCGTCCTACAATGAGCAGTTCTTC. Protein: CSASDGSGASYNEQFF.

Only a few counts were recorded for this clonotype. The CDR3 DNA follows: TGTGCCAGCACGGCGGGCAGGGGCACCTACGAGCAGTACTTC. Protein product: CASTAGRGTYEQYF. V gene TRBV3-1 combines with J gene TRBJ2-7; D is possibly TRBD1 (6 bases). Trimming took 7 bases from V and 2 from J, leaving 15 bases between them. Germline CDR1 is LGHDT and CDR2 is YNNKEL (reference sequence). The CDR3 totals 14 residues.

In this sample, this clonotype turned up many times. The chain recombines TRBV7-9 with TRBJ2-1, with D possibly matching TRBD1 (5 bases). The V end was cut by 4 bases, the J end by 10 bases, with 11 bases between. Per germline, CDR1 SEHNR and CDR2 FQNEAQ (reference sequence). This CDR3 has 12 residues. CDR3 amino acids: CASSSTGREQFF. In DNA, the CDR3 is TGTGCCAGCAGCTCAACAGGCCGAGAGCAGTTCTTC.

This chain connects TRBV3-1 to TRBJ2-3, with 9 bases matching TRBD2. Germline trimming cut 5 bases from V and 3 bases from J; bases unmatched to any gene: 15. Germline lookup yields CDR1 LGHDT and CDR2 YNNKEL (reference sequence). The CDR3 loop spans 18 amino acids. In DNA form, the CDR3 reads TGTGCCAGCAGCGTACGACTAGCGGAGGGGCCTCAGACAGATACGCAGTATTTT. As protein: CASSVRLAEGPQTDTQYF.